This T cell receptor (beta chain) is from a study of cytomegalovirus exposure and HLA in healthy donors. Study-wide results and limits: A later analysis reportedly found that, within productive TCRs, an Asian-associated ancestry cluster had fewer N-insertions than the mean observed across the approximately 660 donors. Association with HLA alleles at 0.05 false discovery rate was found for 15,000 to 20,000 TCR beta sequences in a later analysis. Cytomegalovirus status, reportedly, was diagnosed with high specificity and sensitivity by the classifier.

V lost 5 bases, J lost 2 bases, and 12 bases stayed unmatched. Germline V gene sequence: CDR1 MNHEY, CDR2 SMNVEV (reference sequence). This CDR3 is built from 16 residues. In regard to this clone: The antigen is unknown.

The PCR employed 60 Vbeta primers together with 13 Jbeta primers. The method was immunoSEQ multiplex PCR; TCRdb's version includes in-frame clones alone and lacks a portion of them. The table includes about 200,000 clones, 82% detected once. The TCR originated in a woman aged 50 to 65 in good health and CMV-seropositive. Source material: PBMCs. This sequence joins TRBV27 and TRBJ2-7, with 7 positions matching TRBD1. CDR3: CASSPIRDSLTYEQYF. CDR3 nucleotides: TGTGCCAGCAGTCCGATCCGGGACAGCCTTACCTACGAGCAGTACTTC.